This T cell receptor (beta chain) was identified in a study of cytomegalovirus exposure and HLA in healthy donors. Comments on this clone: The junction shows a germline mismatch at one end, possibly a read error.

The PCR had 60 Vbeta and 13 Jbeta primers. Clones were read by immunoSEQ multiplex PCR, and TCRdb kept only the in-frame ones, dropping some. The table lists about 190,000 clones, over 70% of them singletons, with over 1.5% in the top ten. Germline V CDR1 and CDR2: SGHVS, FQNEAQ. The CDR3 has 11 amino acids. This chain uses TRBV7-8 with TRBJ2-1; D remains unclear. This TCR derives from a man aged 35 to 55 in good health and CMV-seropositive. Sequences were obtained from PBMCs. DNA of the CDR3: TGTGCCAGCAGCTCCAACAATGAGCAGTTCTTC. Amino acids: CASSSNNEQFF.